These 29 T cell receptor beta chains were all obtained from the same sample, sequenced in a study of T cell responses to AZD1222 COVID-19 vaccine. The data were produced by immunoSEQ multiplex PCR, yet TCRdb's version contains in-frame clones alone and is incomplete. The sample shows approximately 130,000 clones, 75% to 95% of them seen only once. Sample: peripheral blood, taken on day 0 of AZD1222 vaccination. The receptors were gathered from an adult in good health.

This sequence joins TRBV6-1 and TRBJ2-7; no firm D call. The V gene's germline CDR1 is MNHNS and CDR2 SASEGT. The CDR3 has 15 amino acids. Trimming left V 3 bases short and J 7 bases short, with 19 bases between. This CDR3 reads CASSDPRQKAIEQYF. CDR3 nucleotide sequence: TGTGCCAGCAGTGACCCACGTCAGAAGGCTATTGAGCAGTACTTC.

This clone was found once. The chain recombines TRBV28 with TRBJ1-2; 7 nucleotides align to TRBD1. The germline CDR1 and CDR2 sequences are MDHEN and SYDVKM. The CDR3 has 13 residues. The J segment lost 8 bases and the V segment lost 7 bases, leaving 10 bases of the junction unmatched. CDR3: CASITDRAGGYTF. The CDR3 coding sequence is TGTGCCAGCATAACTGACAGGGCGGGGGGCTACACCTTC.

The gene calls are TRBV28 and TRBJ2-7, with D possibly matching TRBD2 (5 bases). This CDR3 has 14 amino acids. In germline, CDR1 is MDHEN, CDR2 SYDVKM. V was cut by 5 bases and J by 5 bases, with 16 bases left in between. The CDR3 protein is CASSPRASPHEQYF. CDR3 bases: TGTGCCAGCAGTCCAAGGGCTAGCCCCCACGAGCAGTACTTC.

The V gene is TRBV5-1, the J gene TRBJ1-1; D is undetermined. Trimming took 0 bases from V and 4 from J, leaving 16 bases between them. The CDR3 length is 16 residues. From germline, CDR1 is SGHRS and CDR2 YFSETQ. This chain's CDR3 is CASSLGPSLPGTEAFF. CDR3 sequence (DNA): TGCGCCAGCAGCTTGGGCCCCTCCCTACCGGGCACTGAAGCTTTCTTT.

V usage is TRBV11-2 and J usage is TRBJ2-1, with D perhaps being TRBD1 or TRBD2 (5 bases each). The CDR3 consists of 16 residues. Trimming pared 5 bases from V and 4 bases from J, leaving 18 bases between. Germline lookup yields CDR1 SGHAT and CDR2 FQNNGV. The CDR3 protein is CASSTRLGWGYNEQFF. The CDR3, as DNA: TGTGCCAGCAGCACCCGATTAGGTTGGGGGTACAATGAGCAGTTCTTC.

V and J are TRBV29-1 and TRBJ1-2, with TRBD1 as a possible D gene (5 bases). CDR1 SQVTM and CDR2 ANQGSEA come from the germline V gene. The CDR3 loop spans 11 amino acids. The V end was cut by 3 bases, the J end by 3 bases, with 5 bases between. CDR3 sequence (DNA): TGCAGCGTTGACAGGGACTATGGCTACACCTTC. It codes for CSVDRDYGYTF. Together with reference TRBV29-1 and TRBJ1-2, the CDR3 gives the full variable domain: SAVISQKPSRDICQRGTSLTIQCQVDSQVTMMFWYRQQPGQSLTLIATANQGSEATYESGFVIDKFPISRPNLTFSTLTVSNMSPEDSSIYLCSVDRDYGYTFGSGTRLTVV.

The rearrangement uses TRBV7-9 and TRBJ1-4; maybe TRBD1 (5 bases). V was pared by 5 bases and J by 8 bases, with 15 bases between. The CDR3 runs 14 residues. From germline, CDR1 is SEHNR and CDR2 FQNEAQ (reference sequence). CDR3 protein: CASSAQGSSEKLFF. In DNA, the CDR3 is TGTGCCAGCAGCGCCCAGGGCTCTAGCGAAAAACTGTTTTTT.

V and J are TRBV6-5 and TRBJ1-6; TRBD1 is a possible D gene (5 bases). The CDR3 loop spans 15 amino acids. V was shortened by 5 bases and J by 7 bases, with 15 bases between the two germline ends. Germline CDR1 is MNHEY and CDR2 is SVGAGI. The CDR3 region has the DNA TGTGCCAGCAGTACAACCGGGACTGGAAATTCACCCCTCCACTTT. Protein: CASSTTGTGNSPLHF.

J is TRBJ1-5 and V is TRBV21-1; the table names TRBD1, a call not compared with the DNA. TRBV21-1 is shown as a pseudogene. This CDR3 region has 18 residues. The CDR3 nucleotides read TGTGCCAGCAGCAAAGTCAGAACACCGGGACAGAGCAATCAGCCCCAGCATTTT. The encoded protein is CASSKVRTPGQSNQPQHF.

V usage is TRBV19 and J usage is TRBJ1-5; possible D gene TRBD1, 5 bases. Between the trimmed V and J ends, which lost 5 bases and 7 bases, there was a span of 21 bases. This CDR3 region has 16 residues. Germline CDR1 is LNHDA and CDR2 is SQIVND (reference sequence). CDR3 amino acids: CASSHGEAPGPQPQHF. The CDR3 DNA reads TGTGCCAGTAGTCACGGGGAAGCCCCGGGGCCCCAGCCCCAGCATTTT.

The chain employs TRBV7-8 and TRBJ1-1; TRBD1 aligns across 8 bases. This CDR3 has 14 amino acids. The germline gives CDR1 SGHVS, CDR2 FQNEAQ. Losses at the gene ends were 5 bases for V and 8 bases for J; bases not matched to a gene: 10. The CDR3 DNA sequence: TGTGCCAGCAGCCACCCGGACAGGGCGAAGGAAGCTTTCTTT. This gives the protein CASSHPDRAKEAFF.

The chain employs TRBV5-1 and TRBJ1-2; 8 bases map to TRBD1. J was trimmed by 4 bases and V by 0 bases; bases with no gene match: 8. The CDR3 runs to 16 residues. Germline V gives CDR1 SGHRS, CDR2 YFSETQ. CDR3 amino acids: CASSLERQGLGYGYTF. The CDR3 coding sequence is TGCGCCAGCAGCTTGGAGCGACAGGGGTTGGGCTATGGCTACACCTTC.

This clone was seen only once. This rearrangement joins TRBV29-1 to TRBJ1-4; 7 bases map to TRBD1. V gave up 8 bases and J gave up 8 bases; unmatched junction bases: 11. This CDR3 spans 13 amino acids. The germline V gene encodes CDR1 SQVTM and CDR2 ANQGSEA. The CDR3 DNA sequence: TGCAGCTTACGACAGGGTAAGGGGGAAAAACTGTTTTTT. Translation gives CSLRQGKGEKLFF.

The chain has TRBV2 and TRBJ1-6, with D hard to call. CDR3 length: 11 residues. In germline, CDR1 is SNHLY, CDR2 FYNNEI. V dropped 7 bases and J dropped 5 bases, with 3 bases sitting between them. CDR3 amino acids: CASNDNSPLHF. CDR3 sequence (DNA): TGTGCCAGCAATGATAATTCACCCCTCCACTTT.

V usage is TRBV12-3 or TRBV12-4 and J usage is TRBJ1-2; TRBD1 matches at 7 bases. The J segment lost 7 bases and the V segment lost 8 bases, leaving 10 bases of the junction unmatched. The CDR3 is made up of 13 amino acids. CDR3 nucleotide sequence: TGTGCCAGCGCCCCCATGGGACAGACTGGCTACACCTTC. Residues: CASAPMGQTGYTF.

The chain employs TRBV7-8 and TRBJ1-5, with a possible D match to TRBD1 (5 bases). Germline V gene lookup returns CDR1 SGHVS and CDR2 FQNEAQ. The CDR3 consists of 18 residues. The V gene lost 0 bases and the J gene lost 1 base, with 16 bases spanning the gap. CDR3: CASSLAVRGSGSNQPQHF. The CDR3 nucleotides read TGTGCCAGCAGCTTAGCGGTCCGGGGATCAGGGAGCAATCAGCCCCAGCATTTT.

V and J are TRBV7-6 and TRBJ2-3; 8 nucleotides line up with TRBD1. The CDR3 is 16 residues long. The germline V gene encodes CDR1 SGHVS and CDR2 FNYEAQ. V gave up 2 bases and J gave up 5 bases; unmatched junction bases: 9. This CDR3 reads CASSLLQGAMGDTQYF. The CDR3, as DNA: TGTGCCAGCAGCTTACTTCAGGGGGCCATGGGAGATACGCAGTATTTT.

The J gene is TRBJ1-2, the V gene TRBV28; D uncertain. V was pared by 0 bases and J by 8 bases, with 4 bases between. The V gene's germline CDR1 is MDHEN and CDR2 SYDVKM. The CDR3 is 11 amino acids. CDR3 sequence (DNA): TGTGCCAGCAGTTTATGGGAAGGCTACACCTTC. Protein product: CASSLWEGYTF.

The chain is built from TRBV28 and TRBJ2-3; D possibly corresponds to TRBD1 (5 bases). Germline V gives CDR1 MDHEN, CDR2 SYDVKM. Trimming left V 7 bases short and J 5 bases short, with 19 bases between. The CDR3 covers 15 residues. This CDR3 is CASTVSGASGDTQYF. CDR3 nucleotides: TGTGCCAGCACGGTGTCTGGGGCCTCGGGAGATACGCAGTATTTT.

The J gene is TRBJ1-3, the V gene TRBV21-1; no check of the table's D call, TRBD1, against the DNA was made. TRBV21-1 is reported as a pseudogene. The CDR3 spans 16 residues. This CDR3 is CASSKDRPFSGNTIYF. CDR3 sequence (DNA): TGTGCCAGCAGCAAGGACAGGCCGTTCTCTGGAAACACCATATATTTT.

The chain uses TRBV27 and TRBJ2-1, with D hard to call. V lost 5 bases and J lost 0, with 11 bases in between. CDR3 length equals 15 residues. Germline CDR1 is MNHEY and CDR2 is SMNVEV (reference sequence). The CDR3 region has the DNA TGTGCCAGCAGTCACGGGCGAAGCTCCTACAATGAGCAGTTCTTC. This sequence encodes CASSHGRSSYNEQFF.

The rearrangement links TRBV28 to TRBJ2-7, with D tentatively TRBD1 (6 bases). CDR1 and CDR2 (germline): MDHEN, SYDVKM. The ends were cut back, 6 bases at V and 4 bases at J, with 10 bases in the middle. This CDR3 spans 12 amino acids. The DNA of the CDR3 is TGTGCCAGCAGGCGGACAGTTTACGAGCAGTACTTC. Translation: CASRRTVYEQYF.

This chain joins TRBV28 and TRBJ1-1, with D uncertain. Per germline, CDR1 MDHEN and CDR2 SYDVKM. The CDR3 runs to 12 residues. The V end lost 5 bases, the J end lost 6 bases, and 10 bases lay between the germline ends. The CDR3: CASSLKGAEAFF. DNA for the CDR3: TGTGCCAGCAGTCTTAAGGGAGCTGAAGCTTTCTTT.

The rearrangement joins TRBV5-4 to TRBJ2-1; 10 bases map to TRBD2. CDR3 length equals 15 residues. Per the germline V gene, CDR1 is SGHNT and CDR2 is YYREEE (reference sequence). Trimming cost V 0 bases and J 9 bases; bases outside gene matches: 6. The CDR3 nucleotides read TGTGCCAGCAGCTTGGGGCTAGCGGGAGCCGCTGAGCAGTTCTTC. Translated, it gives CASSLGLAGAAEQFF.

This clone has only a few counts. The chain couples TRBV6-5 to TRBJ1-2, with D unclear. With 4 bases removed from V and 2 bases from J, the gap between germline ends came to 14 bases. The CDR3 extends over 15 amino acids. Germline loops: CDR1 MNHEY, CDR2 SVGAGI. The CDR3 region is CASSLRRTGNYGYTF. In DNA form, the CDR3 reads TGTGCCAGCAGTTTACGCCGGACGGGGAACTATGGCTACACCTTC.

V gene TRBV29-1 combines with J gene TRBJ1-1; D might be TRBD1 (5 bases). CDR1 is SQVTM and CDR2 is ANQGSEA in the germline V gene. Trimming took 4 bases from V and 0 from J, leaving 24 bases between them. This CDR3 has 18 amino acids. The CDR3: CSVAGGMGDSPMNTEAFF. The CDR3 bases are TGCAGCGTTGCGGGGGGTATGGGGGATTCGCCTATGAACACTGAAGCTTTCTTT.

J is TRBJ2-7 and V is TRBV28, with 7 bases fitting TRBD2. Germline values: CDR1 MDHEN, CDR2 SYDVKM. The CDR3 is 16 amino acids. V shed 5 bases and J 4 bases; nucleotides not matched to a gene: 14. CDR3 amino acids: CASSPPGLRRGYEQYF. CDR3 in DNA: TGTGCCAGCAGTCCCCCGGGACTACGCCGCGGTTACGAGCAGTACTTC.

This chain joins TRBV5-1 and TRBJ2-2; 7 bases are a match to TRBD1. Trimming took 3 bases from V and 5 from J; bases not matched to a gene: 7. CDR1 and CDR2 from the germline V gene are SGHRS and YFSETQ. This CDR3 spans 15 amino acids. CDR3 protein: CASSSRTGVTGELFF. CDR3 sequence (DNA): TGCGCCAGCAGCTCCCGTACAGGGGTGACCGGGGAGCTGTTTTTT.

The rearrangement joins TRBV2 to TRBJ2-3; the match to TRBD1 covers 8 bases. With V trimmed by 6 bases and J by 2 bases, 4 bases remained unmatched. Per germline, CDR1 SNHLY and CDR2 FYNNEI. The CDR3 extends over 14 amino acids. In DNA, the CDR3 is TGTGCCAGCAGCCGGGACAGGCCCACAGATACGCAGTATTTT. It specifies CASSRDRPTDTQYF.